This TCR beta chain is drawn from a study of cytotoxic CD8 clonotypes in ibrutinib-treated CLL. Study at large: Complete response was seen in 2 patients and partial in approximately 25; some 12 progressed and roughly 15 stayed remitted after a median approximately 70 months. Response samples were obtained once patients had received a median approximately 11 months of treatment, range 6 to 36. Samples averaged approximately 260,000 productive templates and some 91,000 productive rearrangements.

This clone was recorded a few times. Its antigen is not known. Other DNA sequences in the sample encode the same CDR3. The study's findings and limits: Clonality (at baseline) was higher than in age-matched healthy donors and tracked circulating CD8+ T-cell counts.

The V end lost 3 bases, the J end lost 2 bases, and 10 bases lay between the germline ends. Germline CDR1 reads SQVTM; CDR2 reads ANQGSEA. The CDR3 extends over 13 amino acids. Assay: immunoSEQ multiplex PCR; the TCRdb copy retains only in-frame clones and omits some. This sample has some 200,000 clones, with just over 70% found just once. Sequenced here: PBMCs, sampled after 12 months of ibrutinib treatment. This TCR was sampled from a human donor with chronic lymphocytic leukemia. This chain connects TRBV29-1 to TRBJ1-2; unclear D gene. The CDR3 loop is CSVEGRLNYGYTF. The CDR3 bases are TGCAGCGTTGAGGGCAGGTTGAACTATGGCTACACCTTC.